One T cell receptor (beta chain) is described in this entry. This clonotype was recorded at least ten times. The target of this receptor is not known. The input lacks base qualities; no much larger clone sits a single base away. Only healthy Caucasian donors were included. Three pairs of female monozygotic twins, all aged roughly 18 to 30 years, made up the twin cohort. Peripheral blood mononuclear cells were used as the source from which RNA for TCR libraries was isolated. According to the germline V gene (reference sequence), CDR1 reads DFQATT and CDR2 reads SNEGSKA. The CDR3 measures 15 amino acids from cysteine to phenylalanine. The kept DNA is CDR3 alone, 45 bases in frame from the first base. Trimmed from V: 8 bases; trimmed from J: 1 base; junction bases lacking a gene match: 11. The library was obtained by 5' RACE. Reads for this sample came from an Illumina HiSeq 2000. A universal primer binding site was added through template switching, and the final cDNA carried a unique molecular identifier so that TCR cDNA molecules could be counted accurately. First-strand cDNA for TCR alpha and beta chains was synthesized from specific primers in the conserved constant-segment region. Each cDNA library was double barcoded, with a SMART-Mk sample barcode plus Illumina barcodes, to control for contamination. Two successive PCR steps introduced TruSeq adapter sequences along with Illumina sample barcodes. The TCR alpha and beta cDNA libraries were sequenced on the Illumina HiSeq platform using custom primers. Per the original workflow: Unique molecular identifiers were extracted from raw reads with MiGEC, and CDR3 positions were determined with MiXCR. Recombination models were inferred per individual with the repgenHMM and IGoR tools using an EM algorithm. Shared clonotype analysis was performed with the tcR package in R, normalizing sharing by the product of cloneset sizes. Out-of-frame nonproductive sequences were analyzed to study raw recombination free of thymic and clonal selection effects. The public reads were run again by TCRdb, first through fastp at Q25 and then through MiXCR, and only productive beta chains were kept. Each record represents a unique CDR3 protein, reported with the most common genes and DNA among its rows. The V and J calls follow TCRdb's processing rather than the paper's. The sample includes 600,000 to 700,000 distinct CDR3 sequences, with approximately 22% observed a single time. The top ten clones comprise 4.3% of the sample.

The sample is drawn from a study of identical twins (dated by TCRdb to 2015 to 2016). For the wider study: TCR alpha and beta repertoires from monozygotic twins, unrelated adults of various ages and cord blood were deep-sequenced to test whether fetal clonotypes persist. To rule out contamination, replicate twin experiments were performed at different times with different library preparation protocols.

The research as a whole found: Conclusions relied on cross-sectional statistical analysis, since the same donors could not be followed over many years. Fewer insertions were carried by abundant cord blood beta clonotypes, a similar but weaker trend appeared in young adult naive repertoires, and no such trend appeared in memory repertoires. A weaker excess of twin sharing was found in beta out-of-frame sequences because the signal-to-noise ratio was lowered by fewer shared sequences. Invariant T cells such as MAIT and iNKT could partly confound zero-insertion analyses, although diverse VJ usage argued against such confounding for most clonotypes. In monozygotic twins, recombination models systematically underestimated out-of-frame TCR alpha sharing, but the models matched the sharing seen between unrelated individuals. Compared with coincidental sharing between unrelated individuals, an excess of low generation-probability sequences was observed among out-of-frame TCR alpha sequences shared between twins.

This sample was also put to use in a study of T cells expressing NK-cell markers. As that second study puts it: TCR beta-chain repertoires were profiled in sorted CD3+CD56+NKG2C+, CD3+CD56+NKG2C- and CD3+CD56-NKG2C+ T-cell subsets from several donors. Of the eight sequenced donors, seven were found to be HCMV-seropositive and one was found to be HCMV-seronegative. In several experiments an anti-gammadeltaTCR antibody was added to restrict sorting to alphabetaTCR-expressing T cells. In six donors, the dominant CD3+CD56+NKG2C+ clonotypes were among the top 10 CD8+ clonotypes and accounted for about 1.0-7.5% of CD8+ T cells. Those dominant clonotypes were again the most abundant among CD3+CD56-NKG2C+ cells in a few donors, at about 25-60.1%. Whether the expanded NKG2C-expressing T cell clones were specific for HCMV antigens was left unclear. The study sequenced eight donors, all healthy volunteers chosen at random: three men and five women. A commercial ELISA kit detecting HCMV-specific IgG in serum was used to determine HCMV serostatus. For a handful of donors, bulk peripheral blood T-cell repertoires were also sequenced from unsorted PBMC. Reads were demultiplexed and grouped by UMI with MIGEC, and clonotypes were assembled and quantified with MiTCR. To remove erroneous sequences, TCR cDNA sequences were retained only when supported by two or more reads. The tcR package was used for downstream repertoire analysis, and clonotypes were matched between fractions using CDR3 nucleotide sequence together with V segment. VDJmatch was used to annotate antigen specificity against VDJdb, with one amino acid substitution allowed in CDR3.

The sample taken for sequencing was PBMCs. The clonotype was recovered from a woman aged 18 to 35 in good health. The sequence is built from TRBV20-1 and TRBJ2-1; TRBD2 aligns with 7 central bases. CDR3 region: CSTSPAGASYNEQFF. The bases read TGCAGTACTTCCCCCGCGGGAGCATCCTACAATGAGCAGTTCTTC.